Below are 8 T cell receptor beta chains sequenced from a single sample in a study of T-cell reconstitution after alpha-beta-depleted transplantation in children. It was with unique molecular identifiers that the TCRbeta library was prepared. TCRdb recomputed calls from the PCR reads with MiXCR, one row per CDR3 protein. The sample contains roughly 4,000 distinct CDR3 sequences, roughly 19% of which appear only once. The source was PBMCs, mostly from graft donor cells, collected 180 days after TCRalphabeta/CD19-depleted stem cell transplant. The receptors originated from a male patient between 2 and 10 years old who had a stem cell transplant for acute lymphoblastic leukemia, so the T cells may come from the graft donor.

The table lists this clonotype with a few counts. The chain employs TRBV11-2 and TRBJ2-1, with D uncertain. This CDR3 region has 17 residues. Trimming removed 0 bases at V and 1 base at J, with 13 bases between. Germline V gene sequence: CDR1 SGHAT, CDR2 FQNNGV. CDR3 region: CASSLDNRATSYNEQFF. In DNA, the CDR3 is TGTGCCAGCAGCTTAGATAATCGGGCTACTTCCTACAATGAGCAGTTCTTC.

At least ten counts were recorded for this clonotype. V gene TRBV7-8 combines with J gene TRBJ1-1, with D unresolved. V was clipped by 8 bases and J by 1 base, with 11 bases between them. Per germline, CDR1 SGHVS and CDR2 FQNEAQ. This CDR3 spans 13 amino acids. The CDR3 DNA sequence: TGTGCCAGCGGTGGTGCTCGGAACACTGAAGCTTTCTTT. Translated, it gives CASGGARNTEAFF.

This clonotype appeared many times. The J gene is TRBJ1-2, the V gene TRBV7-9, with 7 bases identical to TRBD1. Unmatched junction bases numbered 7, after V lost 5 bases and J lost 4 bases. CDR3 size: 14 residues. Looked up from germline, CDR1 is SEHNR and CDR2 is FQNEAQ (reference sequence). CDR3 coding DNA: TGTGCCAGCAGCCGACAGGGCTTTCGCTATGGCTACACCTTC. It translates to CASSRQGFRYGYTF.

The table lists this clonotype with many counts. The chain is built from TRBV7-9 and TRBJ2-1; TRBD1 matches 8 bases. CDR1 SEHNR and CDR2 FQNEAQ come from the germline V gene (reference sequence). V dropped 1 base and J dropped 8; count of bases not matched to a gene: 4. There are 14 residues in the CDR3. The CDR3 loop is CASSLVQGADEQFF. In DNA, the CDR3 is TGTGCCAGCAGCTTAGTTCAGGGGGCGGATGAGCAGTTCTTC. The whole variable domain, filled in from reference TRBV7-9 and TRBJ2-1, reads DTGVSQNPRHKITKRGQNVTFRCDPISEHNRLYWYRQTLGQGPEFLTYFQNEAQLEKSRLLSDRFSAERPKGSFSTLEIQRTEQGDSAMYLCASSLVQGADEQFFGPGTRLTVL.

This clonotype was recorded many times. V is TRBV28 and J is TRBJ1-5; the D is unclear. The CDR3 loop spans 12 amino acids. In germline, CDR1 is MDHEN, CDR2 SYDVKM. Trimming pared 11 bases from V and 0 bases from J, leaving 8 bases between. This chain's CDR3 is CALSLSNQPQHF. The CDR3 region has the DNA TGTGCCTTAAGTCTTAGCAATCAGCCCCAGCATTTT.

Within the sample, this clonotype is medium-sized. The genes are TRBV29-1 and TRBJ1-2; D is uncertain. This CDR3 is 15 amino acids long. Trimming took off 0 bases at V and 4 bases at J, with 15 bases between the two ends. CDR1 and CDR2 (germline): SQVTM, ANQGSEA. The CDR3 protein is CSVEEVIRLPYGYTF. CDR3 nucleotide sequence: TGCAGCGTTGAAGAAGTTATCAGGCTCCCCTATGGCTACACCTTC.

This clonotype showed up just a few times. V usage is TRBV19 and J usage is TRBJ2-1; possibly TRBD2 for D (5 bases). The CDR3 loop spans 15 amino acids. V dropped 3 bases and J dropped 7 bases, with 16 bases sitting between them. CDR1 is LNHDA, CDR2 SQIVND, per germline (reference sequence). The CDR3 DNA follows: TGTGCCAGTAGTATGCGACGGGATGGTGGAAATGAGCAGTTCTTC. Protein: CASSMRRDGGNEQFF.

By share, this clonotype counts as medium-sized. The chain combines TRBV7-6 with TRBJ2-1, with 10 nucleotides matching TRBD2. The CDR3 contains 14 residues. J was trimmed by 13 bases and V by 5 bases; bases with no gene match: 11. The germline CDR1 and CDR2 sequences are SGHVS and FNYEAQ. The CDR3 DNA sequence: TGTGCCAGCAGCCCCGACCTCTCTAGCGGGAGACAGTTCTTC. Its translation: CASSPDLSSGRQFF.